This T cell receptor beta chain was sequenced during a study of OX40 agonist ivuxolimab in advanced cancers. Study information: A mean age of roughly 62 years, range about 23 to 80, was recorded, and roughly 80% were male. Study-level points and caveats: More expanded clones were seen, on average, in CD8+ T cells than in CD4+.

V was pared by 0 bases and J by 2 bases, with 17 bases between. Germline V lookup: CDR1 SEHNR, CDR2 FQNEAQ (reference sequence). This CDR3 is 17 amino acids long. The data were produced by immunoSEQ multiplex PCR, yet TCRdb's version contains in-frame clones alone and is incomplete. This sample has approximately 66,000 clones, with around 86% found just once. This clone was seen just once. What it binds is not known. This TCR came from an adult with an advanced solid tumor such as melanoma, head and neck, liver or kidney cancer. Sequenced here: CD4+ or CD8+ T cells sorted from blood, sampled in a trial of the OX40 agonist ivuxolimab. This chain uses TRBV7-9 with TRBJ2-7; D perhaps matches TRBD1 (6 bases). The CDR3, as DNA: TGTGCCAGCAGCTTAGCACCTACAGGGTTGAAGGCCTACGAGCAGTACTTC. The encoded protein is CASSLAPTGLKAYEQYF.